This is a list of T cell receptor beta chains from one sample in a study of post-analysis software for immune sequencing data. Via MiXCR, TCRdb re-called the PCR reads, giving one row per CDR3 protein. The sample yields fewer than 600,000 distinct CDR3 sequences, over 35% seen once. Sequenced material: blood. These receptors originate from a girl under 18 with multiple sclerosis. Both conserved end residues are part of each CDR3. The D gene is left open where the match is weak. Clone size appears in some rows only: once, few, many, or a class for an expanded clone.

size	D	J	V	CDR3	DNA
.	TRBD1	TRBJ1-4	TRBV10-3	CAIRDRFNEKLFF	TGTGCCATCAGGGACAGGTTTAATGAAAAACTGTTTTTT
few	TRBD2	TRBJ2-7	TRBV27	CASSLGLAGGTYEQYF	TGTGCCAGCAGTTTAGGACTAGCGGGAGGAACCTACGAGCAGTACTTC
.	TRBD2	TRBJ2-1	TRBV24-1	CATSDLGGPRTNEQFF	TGTGCCACCAGTGACTTGGGAGGGCCCAGAACCAATGAGCAGTTCTTC
few	.	TRBJ2-5	TRBV20-1	CSASPSGPYQETQYF	TGCAGTGCCAGTCCGTCGGGCCCGTACCAAGAGACCCAGTACTTC
.	TRBD1	TRBJ2-1	TRBV14	CASSRVTGVPLNEQFF	TGTGCCAGCAGCCGGGTAACAGGGGTTCCCCTCAATGAGCAGTTCTTC
medium-sized	.	TRBJ2-7	TRBV20-1	CSATPTTNSYEQYF	TGCAGTGCCACCCCAACTACAAACAGCTACGAGCAGTACTTC
.	TRBD2	TRBJ2-1	TRBV5-1	CASSLGTGTSVDEQFF	TGCGCCAGCAGCTTGGGTACCGGGACTAGCGTGGATGAGCAGTTCTTC
.	TRBD1	TRBJ1-2	TRBV5-6	CASRSRTGTYYGYTF	TGTGCCAGCAGATCCCGGACAGGGACTTACTATGGCTACACCTTC
.	TRBD1	TRBJ2-7	TRBV20-1	CSARGTGDRHEQYF	TGCAGTGCTAGAGGGACAGGGGACCGACACGAGCAGTACTTC
once	.	TRBJ2-3	TRBV28	CASMRTDTDTQYF	TGTGCCAGCATGAGGACAGACACAGATACGCAGTATTTT
.	.	TRBJ2-5	TRBV10-3	CASCQGARETQYF	TGTGCCTCATGCCAGGGCGCTCGAGAGACCCAGTACTTC
few	.	TRBJ2-7	TRBV5-1	CASSLGILYEQYF	TGCGCCAGCAGCTTAGGGATCCTCTACGAGCAGTACTTC
few	.	TRBJ2-7	TRBV6-5	CASSPDRGIEQYF	TGTGCCAGCAGTCCAGATCGGGGAATCGAGCAGTACTTC
.	.	TRBJ1-5	TRBV9	CASSDSPTNQPQHF	TGTGCCAGCAGCGACTCGCCTACGAATCAGCCCCAGCATTTT
.	.	TRBJ2-3	TRBV28	CASSLRRGGKPTDTQYF	TGTGCCAGCAGTTTACGCAGGGGGGGGAAGCCCACAGATACGCAGTATTTT
.	TRBD2	TRBJ2-5	TRBV5-1	CAWTTSDQETQYF	TGCGCCTGGACGACTAGCGATCAAGAGACCCAGTACTTC
few	TRBD2	TRBJ2-3	TRBV7-3	CASSSGGRLAGAYTDTQYF	TGTGCCAGCAGCTCCGGGGGGCGGCTAGCGGGAGCATATACAGATACGCAGTATTTT
.	TRBD2	TRBJ2-7	TRBV27	CASSPNPTSGRREQYF	TGTGCCAGCAGTCCAAACCCGACTAGCGGGAGGCGGGAGCAGTACTTC
.	.	TRBJ1-1	TRBV7-9	CASSLASGGYTEAFF	TGTGCCAGCAGCTTAGCTTCAGGAGGGTACACTGAGGCTTTCTTT
.	.	TRBJ2-1	TRBV24-1	CATSDPTVSYNEQFF	TGTGCCACCAGTGATCCGACAGTCTCCTACAATGAGCAGTTCTTC
.	TRBD2	TRBJ2-5	TRBV11-2	CASSLVLAETQYF	TGTGCCAGCAGCTTGGTACTAGCGGAGACCCAGTACTTC
few	.	TRBJ2-1	TRBV5-1	CASSSPRGSLPANEQFF	TGCGCCAGCAGCTCCCCGAGAGGGTCACTGCCGGCCAATGAGCAGTTCTTC
.	.	TRBJ2-4	TRBV7-2	CASSPGELAKNIQYF	TGTGCCAGCAGCCCCGGGGAGCTAGCCAAAAACATTCAGTACTTC
few	TRBD1	TRBJ2-1	TRBV29-1	CSVTGTGVYNEQFF	TGCAGCGTCACCGGGACAGGGGTGTACAATGAGCAGTTCTTC
.	.	TRBJ2-3	TRBV7-3	CASSLNGPNTDTQYF	TGTGCCAGCAGCTTAAATGGACCCAACACAGATACGCAGTATTTT
.	TRBD2	TRBJ2-4	TRBV4-2	CASSPRGTSGRVQETRYF	TGTGCCAGCAGCCCACGAGGGACTAGCGGGAGGGTCCAAGAGACCCGGTACTTC
.	.	TRBJ2-3	TRBV27	CASSARLEYTDTQYF	TGTGCCAGCAGTGCCCGTTTAGAGTACACAGATACGCAGTATTTT
.	TRBD2	TRBJ2-1	TRBV4-3	CASSQDWASGSGEQFF	TGCGCCAGCAGCCAAGATTGGGCTAGCGGGAGCGGTGAGCAGTTCTTC
.	.	TRBJ1-1	TRBV6-5	CASSSLPPSPSVNTEAFF	TGTGCCAGCAGTTCCCTACCTCCCTCGCCGTCGGTGAACACTGAAGCTTTCTTT
.	.	TRBJ2-1	TRBV12-3/TRBV12-4	CASSLERLYSYNEQFF	TGTGCCAGCAGTTTGGAGCGGCTTTACTCTTACAATGAGCAGTTCTTC
.	.	TRBJ2-7	TRBV20-1	CSARNSDLGPYEQYF	TGCAGTGCTAGAAATTCGGACCTTGGCCCCTACGAGCAGTACTTC
.	TRBD1	TRBJ1-2	TRBV27	CASRSTGERDGYTF	TGTGCCAGCAGATCGACAGGGGAGAGGGATGGCTACACCTTC
many	.	TRBJ2-5	TRBV5-1	CASSLTRETQYF	TGCGCCAGCAGCTTGACTAGGGAGACCCAGTACTTC